This is a list of T cell receptor beta chains from one sample in a study of blood T cell repertoires in COVID-19. Sequencing was performed with immunoSEQ multiplex PCR; in TCRdb, only in-frame clones are kept and a portion is missing. The data hold hundreds of thousands of clones, with about 85% observed a single time. Sequencing was performed on PBMCs or T cells enriched from blood (not recorded which). The origin of the receptors is a woman aged 45 to 65 who had recovered from COVID-19. Each CDR3 is given with its conserved first and last residue. Fields, in order: V gene, D gene, J gene, CDR3 protein, CDR3 DNA. A D gene is named only where the DNA matches it firmly.

TRBV5-6	TRBD2	TRBJ2-4	CASSIYGGEGKNIQYF	TGTGCCAGCAGCATTTACGGGGGGGAAGGCAAAAACATTCAGTACTTC
TRBV6-5	-	TRBJ1-1	CASRLYSEAIYEAFF	TGTGCCAGCAGATTGTATTCCGAAGCAATTTATGAAGCTTTCTTT
TRBV5-5	-	TRBJ2-2	CASSGQRNSYGTGELFF	TGTGCCAGCAGCGGACAGCGAAATAGCTACGGCACCGGGGAGCTGTTTTTT
TRBV2	TRBD1	TRBJ1-2	CASRDGQGGYGYTF	TGTGCCAGCAGAGACGGACAGGGTGGATATGGCTACACCTTC
TRBV11-2	TRBD1	TRBJ2-5	CASSFGGRTGYGETQYF	TGTGCCAGCAGCTTTGGGGGGCGGACAGGGTATGGGGAGACCCAGTACTTC
TRBV18	-	TRBJ2-1	CASSERGSGYEQFF	TGTGCCAGCTCTGAGAGGGGGTCGGGCTATGAGCAGTTCTTC
TRBV27	-	TRBJ2-1	CASSLGWEPYNEQFF	TGTGCCAGCAGTTTAGGGTGGGAGCCTTACAATGAGCAGTTCTTC
TRBV28	TRBD1	TRBJ2-3	CASSLDRGYSTDTQYF	TGTGCCAGCAGCCTGGACAGGGGGTATAGCACAGATACGCAGTATTTT
TRBV6-5	TRBD2	TRBJ2-5	CASIDLAGSKYF	TGTGCCAGCATAGATCTAGCGGGGTCGAAGTACTTC
TRBV30	TRBD1	TRBJ1-4	CAGGGQGLANEKLFF	TGTGCCGGGGGGGGACAGGGGTTGGCTAATGAAAAACTGTTTTTT
TRBV6-2/TRBV6-3	-	TRBJ2-3	CASSPVPSTQYF	TGTGCCAGCAGTCCGGTCCCTAGTACGCAGTATTTT
TRBV30	-	TRBJ2-1	CAWSGRIEQFF	TGTGCCTGGAGTGGGAGGATTGAGCAGTTCTTC
TRBV5-1	-	TRBJ1-2	CASSFIAAQANYGYTF	TGCGCCAGCAGCTTTATAGCGGCTCAGGCTAACTATGGCTACACCTTC
TRBV11-2	-	TRBJ1-1	CASSSKGRGTEAFF	TGTGCCAGCAGCTCCAAAGGAAGGGGGACTGAAGCTTTCTTT
TRBV27	TRBD1	TRBJ1-5	CASSLNQGGQPQHF	TGTGCCAGCAGTTTAAATCAGGGGGGTCAGCCCCAGCATTTT
TRBV5-1	-	TRBJ1-3	CASSLSAMSSGNTIYF	TGCGCCAGCAGCTTGTCCGCTATGAGCTCTGGAAACACCATATATTTT
TRBV6-2/TRBV6-3	-	TRBJ2-1	CASSYPDNEQFF	TGTGCCAGCAGTTACCCCGACAATGAGCAGTTCTTC
TRBV19	-	TRBJ1-5	CATRGLERGPQHF	TGTGCCACCAGAGGTCTGGAGCGTGGGCCCCAGCATTTT
TRBV18	-	TRBJ2-3	CASSPQRLGDTQYF	TGTGCCAGCTCACCCCAACGACTTGGAGATACGCAGTATTTT
TRBV10-2	-	TRBJ1-4	CASSVAGRGEKLFF	TGCGCCAGCAGTGTGGCGGGTAGAGGAGAAAAACTGTTTTTT
TRBV28	TRBD1	TRBJ1-1	CASSHLTGENTEAFF	TGTGCCAGCAGCCACCTTACAGGGGAGAACACTGAAGCTTTCTTT
TRBV3-1/TRBV3-2	-	TRBJ1-2	CASSQMASYGYTF	TGTGCCAGCAGCCAAATGGCAAGCTATGGCTACACCTTC
TRBV29-1	-	TRBJ1-4	CSVEGGDEKLFF	TGCAGCGTTGAAGGGGGCGATGAAAAACTGTTTTTT
TRBV6-6	-	TRBJ1-6	CASSRHLDRQLTLHF	TGTGCCAGCAGTCGCCATTTAGACAGGCAGTTGACCCTCCACTTT